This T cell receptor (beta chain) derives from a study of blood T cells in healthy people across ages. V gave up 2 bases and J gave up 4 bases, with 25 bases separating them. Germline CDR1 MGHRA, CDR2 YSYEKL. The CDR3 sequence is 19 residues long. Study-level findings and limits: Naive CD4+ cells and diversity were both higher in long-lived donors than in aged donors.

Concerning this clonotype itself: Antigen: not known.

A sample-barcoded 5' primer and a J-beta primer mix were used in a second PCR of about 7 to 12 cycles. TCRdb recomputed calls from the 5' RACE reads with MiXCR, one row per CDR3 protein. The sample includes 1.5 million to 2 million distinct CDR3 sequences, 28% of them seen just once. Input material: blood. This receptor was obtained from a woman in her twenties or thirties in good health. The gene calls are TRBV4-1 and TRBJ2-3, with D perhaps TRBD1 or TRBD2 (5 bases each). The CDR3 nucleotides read TGCGCCAGCAGCCAAAGGGCCTCCTGGGCAGGGAGTAAAGCAGATACGCAGTATTTT. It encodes CASSQRASWAGSKADTQYF.